The 10 T cell receptor beta chains below all came from one sample that was sequenced in a study of low-dose radiotherapy and immunotherapy resistance in tumors. With TRAV- and TRBV-specific primers, first-strand cDNA was made, covering the alpha and beta chains. TCRs were put through roughly 19 PCR cycles of amplification with Phusion. A constant-region primer and the V-primer adapter served as the primer pair. TCRdb independently ran MiXCR on the reads; one entry per CDR3 protein. The sample holds more than 9,000 distinct CDR3 sequences, around 79% seen once. The receptors stem from a human donor with advanced metastatic prostate, ovarian, gallbladder or colorectal cancer (not recorded which). This table probably holds off-target reads from a library built for another chain.

The J gene is TRBJ2-7, the V gene TRBV27, with TRBD2 matching over 13 bases. Germline V lookup: CDR1 MNHEY, CDR2 SMNVEV (reference sequence). The CDR3 extends over 17 amino acids. The junction had 10 bases not matched to a gene; V was cut back by 3 bases and J by 5 bases. The CDR3 nucleotides read TGTGCCAGCAGTTTTCTCTGGACTAGCGGGAGTTTCCACGAGCAGTACTTC. Residues: CASSFLWTSGSFHEQYF.

The chain carries TRBV3-1 and TRBJ1-5; 9 nucleotides match TRBD1. The CDR3 totals 14 residues. The junction had 4 bases not matched to a gene; V was cut back by 4 bases and J by 6 bases. Germline V gene data show CDR1 as LGHDT and CDR2 as YNNKEL (reference sequence). The CDR3 region has the DNA TGTGCCAGCAGCCTACAGGGGGCCGGTCAGCCCCAGCATTTT. This translates into CASSLQGAGQPQHF. Filled out from reference TRBV3-1 and TRBJ1-5, the complete variable domain reads DTAVSQTPKYLVTQMGNDKSIKCEQNLGHDTMYWYKQDSKKFLKIMFSYNNKELIINETVPNRFSPKSPDKAHLNLHINSLELGDSAVYFCASSLQGAGQPQHFGDGTRLSIL.

In its sample, this clonotype was seen a few times. The chain is built from TRBV28 and TRBJ2-3; D ambiguous. V was pared by 5 bases and J by 6 bases, with 9 bases between. Germline assignment: CDR1 MDHEN and CDR2 SYDVKM. The CDR3 length is 12 residues. CDR3 in DNA: TGTGCCAGCAGTCCTCGGACCGATACGCAGTATTTT. Residues: CASSPRTDTQYF. The full variable domain, rest sourced from reference TRBV28 and TRBJ2-3, is DVKVTQSSRYLVKRTGEKVFLECVQDMDHENMFWYRQDPGLGLRLIYFSYDVKMKEKGDIPEGYSVSREKKERFSLILESASTNQTSMYLCASSPRTDTQYFGPGTRLTVL.

J is TRBJ2-2 and V is TRBV5-3, with D unresolved. TRBV5-3 is labeled an ORF, and its function is uncertain. V was shortened by 2 bases and J by 4 bases, with 21 bases between the two germline ends. The length of the CDR3 is 18 residues. The CDR3 DNA is TGTGCCAGAAGCTTCTATGCATCCAGGCCTTGGAGCACCGGGGAGCTGTTTTTT. Translation gives CARSFYASRPWSTGELFF.

J is TRBJ2-1 and V is TRBV5-1; TRBD2 agrees at 13 bases. The CDR3 length is 15 residues. Per the germline V gene, CDR1 is SGHRS and CDR2 is YFSETQ. The ends lost 4 bases at V and 9 bases at J; junction bases unmatched: 7. The CDR3 nucleotides are TGCGCCAGCAGCACAGGACTAGCGGGGGAGGGTGAGCAGTTCTTC. Protein product: CASSTGLAGEGEQFF.

The rearrangement joins TRBV5-4 to TRBJ2-1, with D maybe TRBD2 (6 bases). Per germline, CDR1 SGHNT and CDR2 YYREEE (reference sequence). There are 14 residues in the CDR3. V lost 2 bases, J lost 4 bases, and 10 bases lay in between. CDR3 protein: CASSFTGSYNEQFF. CDR3 DNA: TGTGCCAGCAGCTTTACCGGGAGTTACAATGAGCAGTTCTTC.

The V call is TRBV28, the J call TRBJ2-7; perhaps TRBD1 as D (5 bases). Germline V lookup: CDR1 MDHEN, CDR2 SYDVKM. The CDR3 length is 12 residues. V was shortened by 8 bases and J by 6 bases, with 14 bases between the two germline ends. In DNA, the CDR3 is TGTGCCAGCCAAACAGGTCCCCTCGAGCAGTACTTC. The encoded protein is CASQTGPLEQYF.

CDR3 DNA sequence: TGTGCCAGCAGCTTACCACCGGACAGGGCCTACGAGCAGTACTTC. Amino acids: CASSLPPDRAYEQYF. The J gene is TRBJ2-7, the V gene TRBV7-8; 8 nucleotides align to TRBD1. V gave up 2 bases and J gave up 2 bases; unmatched junction bases: 5. The CDR3 runs 15 residues. CDR1 is SGHVS, CDR2 FQNEAQ, per germline.

This chain links TRBV29-1 with TRBJ1-2; TRBD1 agrees at 10 bases. Germline CDR1 and CDR2: SQVTM and ANQGSEA. The junction had 7 bases not matched to a gene; V was cut back by 0 bases and J by 0 bases. CDR3 length equals 17 residues. CDR3 loop: CSVEDVGQGTTNYGYTF. CDR3 DNA: TGCAGCGTTGAAGATGTGGGACAGGGGACTACTAACTATGGCTACACCTTC. The full variable domain, rest sourced from reference TRBV29-1 and TRBJ1-2, is SAVISQKPSRDICQRGTSLTIQCQVDSQVTMMFWYRQQPGQSLTLIATANQGSEATYESGFVIDKFPISRPNLTFSTLTVSNMSPEDSSIYLCSVEDVGQGTTNYGYTFGSGTRLTVV.

V is TRBV5-6 and J is TRBJ1-6, with a possible D match to TRBD1 (6 bases). Germline V lookup: CDR1 SGHDT, CDR2 YYEEEE. There are 17 residues in the CDR3. V was pared by 0 bases and J by 1 base, with 11 bases between. Written as DNA, the CDR3 is TGTGCCAGCAGCTTGGGGACAGTGGGATCCTATAATTCACCCCTCCACTTT. Protein: CASSLGTVGSYNSPLHF.